The clone carrying this TCR beta chain was seen a handful of times. This specimen comes from a study of blood T cell repertoires in COVID-19. Background on the study: Acute-phase and convalescent COVID-19 samples originated in the United States, Italy and Spain. T cells, B-cell-depleted T cells, or PBMCs supplied cDNA or gDNA.

Profiling relied on immunoSEQ multiplex PCR, and the TCRdb table lists in-frame clones only, not all of them. The sample yields roughly 99,000 clones, almost 90% seen once. The CDR3 sequence is 15 residues long. With V trimmed by 4 bases and J by 7 bases, 7 bases remained unmatched. The germline V gene has CDR1 KGHDR and CDR2 SFDVKD. The sequenced sample was peripheral blood. V gene TRBV24-1 combines with J gene TRBJ2-2; 8 nucleotides align to TRBD1. The clonotype originates from a man aged 45 to 65 with COVID-19, enrolled during active disease. The CDR3 region has the DNA TGTGCCACCAGTGACCCTACAGGGGGTGGCGGGGAGCTGTTTTTT. It encodes CATSDPTGGGGELFF.